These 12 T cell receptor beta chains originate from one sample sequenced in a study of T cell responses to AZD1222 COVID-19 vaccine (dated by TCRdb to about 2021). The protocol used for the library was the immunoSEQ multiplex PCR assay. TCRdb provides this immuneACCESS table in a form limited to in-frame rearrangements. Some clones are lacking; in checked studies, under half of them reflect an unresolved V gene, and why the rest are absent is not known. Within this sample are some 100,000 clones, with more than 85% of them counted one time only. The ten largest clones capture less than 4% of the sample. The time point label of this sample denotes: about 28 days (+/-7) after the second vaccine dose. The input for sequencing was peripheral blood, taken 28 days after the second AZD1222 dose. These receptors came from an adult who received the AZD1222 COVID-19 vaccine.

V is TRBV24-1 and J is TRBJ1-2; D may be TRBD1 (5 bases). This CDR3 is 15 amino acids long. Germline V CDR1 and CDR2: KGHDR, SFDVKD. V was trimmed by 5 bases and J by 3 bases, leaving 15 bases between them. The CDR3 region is CATSGGVGVDYGYTF. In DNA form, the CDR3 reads TGTGCCACCAGTGGGGGGGTAGGGGTCGACTATGGCTACACCTTC.

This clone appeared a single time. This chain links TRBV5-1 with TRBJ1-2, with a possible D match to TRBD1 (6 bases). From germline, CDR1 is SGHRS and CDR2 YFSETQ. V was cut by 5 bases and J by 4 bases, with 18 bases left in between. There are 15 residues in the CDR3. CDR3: CASRGGPQTTYGYTF. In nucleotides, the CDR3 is TGCGCCAGCAGAGGGGGGCCCCAGACAACCTATGGCTACACCTTC.

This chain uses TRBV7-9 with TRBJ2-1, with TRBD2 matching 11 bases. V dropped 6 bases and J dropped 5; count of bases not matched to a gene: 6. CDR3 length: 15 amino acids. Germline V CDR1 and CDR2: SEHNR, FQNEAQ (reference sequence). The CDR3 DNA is TGTGCCAGCAGTCCCGGGACTAGCGGCCACAATGAGCAGTTCTTC. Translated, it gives CASSPGTSGHNEQFF.

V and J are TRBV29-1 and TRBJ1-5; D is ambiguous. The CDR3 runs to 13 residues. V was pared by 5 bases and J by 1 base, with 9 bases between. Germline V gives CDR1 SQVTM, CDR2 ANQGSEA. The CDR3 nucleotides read TGCAGCGTTCAGGCTACGAGCAATCAGCCCCAGCATTTT. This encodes CSVQATSNQPQHF.

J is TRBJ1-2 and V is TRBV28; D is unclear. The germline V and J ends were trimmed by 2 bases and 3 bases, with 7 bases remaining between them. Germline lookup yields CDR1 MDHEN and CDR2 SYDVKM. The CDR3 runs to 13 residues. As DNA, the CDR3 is TGTGCCAGCAGTTTAAATTCCGACTATGGCTACACCTTC. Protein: CASSLNSDYGYTF.

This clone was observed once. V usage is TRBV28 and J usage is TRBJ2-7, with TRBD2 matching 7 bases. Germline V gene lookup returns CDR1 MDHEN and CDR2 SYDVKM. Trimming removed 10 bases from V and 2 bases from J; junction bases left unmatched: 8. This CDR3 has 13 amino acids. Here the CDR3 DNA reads TGTGCCACCGAGGGAGGGGTAACCTACGAGCAGTACTTC. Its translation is CATEGGVTYEQYF.

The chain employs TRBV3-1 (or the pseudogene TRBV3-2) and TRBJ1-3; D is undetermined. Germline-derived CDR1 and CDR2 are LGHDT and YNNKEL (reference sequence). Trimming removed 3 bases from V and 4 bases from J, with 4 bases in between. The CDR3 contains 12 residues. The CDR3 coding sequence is TGTGCCAGCAGCCATGGAGGAAACACCATATATTTT. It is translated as CASSHGGNTIYF.

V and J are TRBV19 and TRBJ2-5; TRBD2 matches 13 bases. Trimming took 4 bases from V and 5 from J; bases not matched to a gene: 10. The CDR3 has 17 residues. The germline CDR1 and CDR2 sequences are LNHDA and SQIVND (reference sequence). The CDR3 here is CASSTRLAGGLGETQYF. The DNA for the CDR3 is TGTGCCAGTAGTACCAGACTAGCGGGGGGCCTTGGGGAGACCCAGTACTTC.

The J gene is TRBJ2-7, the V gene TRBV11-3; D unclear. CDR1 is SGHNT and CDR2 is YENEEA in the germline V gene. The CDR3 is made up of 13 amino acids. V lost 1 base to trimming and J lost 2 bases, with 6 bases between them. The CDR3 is CASSLGATYEQYF. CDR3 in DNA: TGTGCCAGCAGCTTAGGGGCAACCTACGAGCAGTACTTC.

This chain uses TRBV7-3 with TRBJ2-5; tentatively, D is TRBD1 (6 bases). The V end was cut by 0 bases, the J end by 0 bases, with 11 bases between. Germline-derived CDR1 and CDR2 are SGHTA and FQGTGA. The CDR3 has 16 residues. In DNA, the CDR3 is TGTGCCAGCAGCTTAACGTCAGGGGAGTACCAAGAGACCCAGTACTTC. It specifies CASSLTSGEYQETQYF.

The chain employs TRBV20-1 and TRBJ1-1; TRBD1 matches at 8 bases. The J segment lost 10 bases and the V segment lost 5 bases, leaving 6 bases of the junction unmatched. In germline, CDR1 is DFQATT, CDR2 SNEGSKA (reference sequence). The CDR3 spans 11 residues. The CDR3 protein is CSASRTGIAFF. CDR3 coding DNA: TGCAGTGCTTCCAGGACAGGGATAGCTTTCTTT.

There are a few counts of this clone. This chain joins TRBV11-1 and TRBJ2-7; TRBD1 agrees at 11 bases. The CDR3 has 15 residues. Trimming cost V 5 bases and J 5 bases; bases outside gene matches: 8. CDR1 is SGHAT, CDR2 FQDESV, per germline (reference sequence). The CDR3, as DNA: TGTGCCAGCAGCCTCCGCGGACAGGGGGCACACGAGCAGTACTTC. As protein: CASSLRGQGAHEQYF. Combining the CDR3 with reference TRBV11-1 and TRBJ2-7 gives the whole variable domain EAEVAQSPRYKITEKSQAVAFWCDPISGHATLYWYRQILGQGPELLVQFQDESVVDDSQLPKDRFSAERLKGVDSTLKIQPAELGDSAMYLCASSLRGQGAHEQYFGPGTRLTVT.